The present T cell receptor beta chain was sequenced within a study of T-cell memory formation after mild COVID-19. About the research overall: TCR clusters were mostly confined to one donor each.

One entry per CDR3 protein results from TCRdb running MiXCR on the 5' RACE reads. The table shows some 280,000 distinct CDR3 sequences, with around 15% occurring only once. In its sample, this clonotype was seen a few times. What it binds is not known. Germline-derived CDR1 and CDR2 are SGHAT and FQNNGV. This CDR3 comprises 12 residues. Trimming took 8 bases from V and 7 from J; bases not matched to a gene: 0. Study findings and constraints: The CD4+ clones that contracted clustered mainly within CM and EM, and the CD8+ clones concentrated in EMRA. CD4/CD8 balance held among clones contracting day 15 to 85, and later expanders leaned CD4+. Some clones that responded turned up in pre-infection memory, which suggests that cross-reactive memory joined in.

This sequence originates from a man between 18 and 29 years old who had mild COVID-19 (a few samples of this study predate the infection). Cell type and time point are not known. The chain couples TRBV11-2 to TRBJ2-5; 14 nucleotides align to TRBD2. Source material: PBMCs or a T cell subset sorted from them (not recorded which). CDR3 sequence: CASGTSGGTQYF. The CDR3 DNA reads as TGTGCCAGCGGGACTAGCGGGGGGACCCAGTACTTC. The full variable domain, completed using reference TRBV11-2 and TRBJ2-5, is EAGVAQSPRYKIIEKRQSVAFWCNPISGHATLYWYQQILGQGPKLLIQFQNNGVVDDSQLPKDRFSAERLKGVDSTLKIQPAKLEDSAVYLCASGTSGGTQYFGPGTRLLVL.